The T cell receptor (beta chain) under discussion was sequenced for a study of Ad26.COV2.S vaccination and SARS-CoV-2 variants. The repertoire was sequenced with immunoSEQ multiplex PCR; TCRdb's copy has only in-frame clones and lacks some. The repertoire holds fewer than 500,000 clones, approximately 92% seen once, with about 2.5% in the top ten. Documented treatment: about 20 received Ad26.COV2.S at low or high dose, single or two shots; 5 received placebo; per-sample allocation not given. Sampling took place 63 days after the first vaccine or placebo injection. The germline V and J ends were trimmed by 4 bases and 0 bases, with 19 bases remaining between them. In germline, CDR1 is SGHTS, CDR2 YDEGEE. The CDR3 spans 17 residues.

The source is a person aged 18-65 years who received the Ad26.COV2.S COVID-19 vaccine or a placebo. Sequenced here: peripheral blood, sampled in a trial of Ad26.COV2.S vaccine versus placebo. This sequence joins TRBV5-8 and TRBJ1-2, with unresolved D. As DNA, the CDR3 is TGTGCCAGCAGCGCCCGGCGCGGTGCCAGAACTAACTATGGCTACACCTTC. Translating it yields CASSARRGARTNYGYTF.